Ten or more counts support the clone carrying this TCR beta chain. Its antigen is currently unknown. Unique molecular identifiers were incorporated into the prepared TCRbeta library. TCRdb re-called the PCR reads through MiXCR, storing one row per CDR3 protein. The sample lists around 700,000 distinct CDR3 sequences; less than 15% were seen once. CDR3 length equals 15 residues. Germline V gene sequence: CDR1 SGHRS, CDR2 YFSETQ. Trimming at V came to 4 bases and at J to 5 bases, leaving 8 bases not matched to a gene. The data belong to a study of T-cell reconstitution after alpha-beta-depleted transplantation in children. The study, taken as a whole, reports: After one year, T-cell counts and TCRbeta diversity mostly came from new T cells. Some patients owed their high day-60 TCRbeta diversity to surviving recipient T cells and thymic progenitors. About two months after transplant, alpha-beta T cells reportedly came from several hundred expanded graft clones.

Sequencing was performed on PBMCs, taken before TCRalphabeta/CD19-depleted stem cell transplant. The clonotype originates from a girl aged 2-10 years with congenital amegakaryocytic thrombocytopenia, due to receive a stem cell transplant. V gene TRBV5-1 combines with J gene TRBJ2-5; TRBD1 matches at 10 bases. CDR3 coding DNA: TGCGCCAGCAGCGCACGACAGGGGGCGCGGGAGACCCAGTACTTC. It specifies CASSARQGARETQYF.